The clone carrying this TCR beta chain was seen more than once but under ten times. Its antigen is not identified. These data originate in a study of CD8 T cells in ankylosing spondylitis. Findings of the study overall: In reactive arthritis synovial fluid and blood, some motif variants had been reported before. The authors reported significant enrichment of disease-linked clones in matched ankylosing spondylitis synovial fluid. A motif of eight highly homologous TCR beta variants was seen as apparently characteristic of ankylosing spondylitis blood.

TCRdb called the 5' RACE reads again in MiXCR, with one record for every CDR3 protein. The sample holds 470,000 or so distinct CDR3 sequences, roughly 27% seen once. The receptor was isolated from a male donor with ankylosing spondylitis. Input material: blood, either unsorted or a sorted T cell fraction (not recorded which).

DNA for the CDR3: TGTGCCAGCAGTCCTACGATAAGTCAGCCCCAGCATTTT. Its protein is CASSPTISQPQHF. V gene TRBV6-1 combines with J gene TRBJ1-5, with D uncertain. The CDR3 is made up of 13 amino acids. Trimming took off 5 bases at V and 6 bases at J, with 11 bases between the two ends. The germline V gene has CDR1 MNHNS and CDR2 SASEGT.